The 8 T cell receptor beta chains reported below all come from one sample, sequenced in a study of T cells in narcolepsy (dated by TCRdb to the late 2010s). The library was prepared using the immunoSEQ multiplex PCR assay. Drawn from immuneACCESS, this table holds only the in-frame rearrangements with V and J called that TCRdb kept. Clones are partly lost; checked studies trace under half to an unresolved V gene and leave the rest unexplained. In this sample the table shows tens of thousands of clones, around 84% of which occur a single time. Clones ranked in the top ten supply more than 1% of the sample. Sequencing used memory (CD45RA-) CD4+ T cells from blood. Sample cell subset or site, as interpreted from the label and publication: memory T cells sorted ex vivo from peripheral blood. The receptors originated from a human donor in good health.

This clone was seen once. This rearrangement joins TRBV11-2 to TRBJ2-1; D is ambiguous. This CDR3 contains 13 residues. Looked up from germline, CDR1 is SGHAT and CDR2 is FQNNGV. The V end was cut by 1 base, the J end by 5 bases, with 6 bases between. The CDR3 DNA is TGTGCCAGCAGCTTAGGCCGGAACAATGAGCAGTTCTTC. It is translated as CASSLGRNNEQFF. The whole variable domain, filled in from reference TRBV11-2 and TRBJ2-1, reads EAGVAQSPRYKIIEKRQSVAFWCNPISGHATLYWYQQILGQGPKLLIQFQNNGVVDDSQLPKDRFSAERLKGVDSTLKIQPAKLEDSAVYLCASSLGRNNEQFFGPGTRLTVL.

The genes are TRBV29-1 and TRBJ1-1, with no clear D. V was pared by 7 bases and J by 8 bases, with 8 bases between. The CDR3 loop spans 9 amino acids. Germline CDR1 is SQVTM and CDR2 is ANQGSEA. The CDR3 coding sequence is TGCAGCGAGTCCCGAGAAGCTTTCTTT. Protein: CSESREAFF.

The chain couples TRBV14 to TRBJ2-2; D remains unclear. Deletions cut 1 base from V and 2 bases from J, with 5 bases between. Germline V gives CDR1 SGHDN, CDR2 FVKESK. The CDR3 has 14 amino acids. The chain's CDR3 is CASSQGHNTGELFF. CDR3 DNA: TGTGCCAGCAGCCAAGGGCACAACACCGGGGAGCTGTTTTTT.

The V call is TRBV7-8, the J call TRBJ2-3, with a tentative D call TRBD2 (6 bases). V lost 0 bases and J 3 bases, leaving 7 bases between the germline ends. The length of the CDR3 is 14 residues. Germline V lookup: CDR1 SGHVS, CDR2 FQNEAQ. The CDR3 region has the DNA TGTGCCAGCAGCTTAGCCGGGACTACAGATACGCAGTATTTT. This encodes CASSLAGTTDTQYF.

In its sample, this clone was seen once. V is TRBV7-2 and J is TRBJ2-7, with D tentatively TRBD1 (5 bases). CDR1 is SGHTA and CDR2 is FQGNSA in the germline V gene. The CDR3 runs 16 residues. Trimming took 1 base from V and 0 from J, leaving 13 bases between them. The CDR3 nucleotides are TGTGCCAGCAGCTTAGATGGCGGACAAAGCTCCTACGAGCAGTACTTC. It yields the protein CASSLDGGQSSYEQYF.

The chain has TRBV18 and TRBJ2-7; possible D gene TRBD1, 6 bases. CDR3 length: 13 amino acids. CDR1 KGHSH and CDR2 LQKENI come from the germline V gene. V lost 5 bases, J lost 1 base, and 9 bases lay in between. The CDR3 bases are TGTGCCAGCTCAGGGACACGATCCTACGAGCAGTACTTC. Protein sequence: CASSGTRSYEQYF. Using reference TRBV18 and TRBJ2-7 for the parts outside the CDR3, the full variable domain is NAGVMQNPRHLVRRRGQEARLRCSPMKGHSHVYWYRQLPEEGLKFMVYLQKENIIDESGMPKERFSAEFPKEGPSILRIQQVVRGDSAAYFCASSGTRSYEQYFGPGTRLTVT.

This chain connects TRBV29-1 to TRBJ1-3; no clear D. The germline gives CDR1 SQVTM, CDR2 ANQGSEA. Trimming pared 4 bases from V and 11 bases from J, leaving 15 bases between. The CDR3 totals 12 residues. This chain's CDR3 is CSVGARIHPIYF. In nucleotides, the CDR3 is TGCAGCGTTGGGGCGCGAATACACCCCATATATTTT.

CDR3 DNA: TGTGCCATCAGCCGCGAGGTTGAGCAGTTCTTC. This sequence encodes CAISREVEQFF. This chain connects TRBV10-3 to TRBJ2-1; no clear D. The germline V and J ends were trimmed by 6 bases and 9 bases, with 9 bases remaining between them. From germline, CDR1 is ENHRY and CDR2 SYGVKD. CDR3 length: 11 amino acids.